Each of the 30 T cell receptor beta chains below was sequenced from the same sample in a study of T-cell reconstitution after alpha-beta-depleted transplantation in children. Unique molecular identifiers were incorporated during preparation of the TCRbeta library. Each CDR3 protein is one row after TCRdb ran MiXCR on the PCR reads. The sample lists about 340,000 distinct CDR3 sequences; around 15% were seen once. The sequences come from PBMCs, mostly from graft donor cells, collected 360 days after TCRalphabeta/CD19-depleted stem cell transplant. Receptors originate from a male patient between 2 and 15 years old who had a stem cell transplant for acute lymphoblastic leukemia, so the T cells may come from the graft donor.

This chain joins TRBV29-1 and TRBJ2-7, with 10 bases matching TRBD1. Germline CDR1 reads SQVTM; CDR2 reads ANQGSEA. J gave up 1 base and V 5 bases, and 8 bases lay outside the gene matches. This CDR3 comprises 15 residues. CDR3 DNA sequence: TGCAGCGTTCGTGCGGGACAGGGGCTTTCCTACGAGCAGTACTTC. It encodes CSVRAGQGLSYEQYF.

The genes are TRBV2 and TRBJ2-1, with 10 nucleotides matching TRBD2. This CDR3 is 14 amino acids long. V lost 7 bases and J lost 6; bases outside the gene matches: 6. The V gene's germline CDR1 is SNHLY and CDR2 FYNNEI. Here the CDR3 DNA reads TGTGCCAGCACGATACTAGCGGGGATCAATGAGCAGTTCTTC. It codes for CASTILAGINEQFF.

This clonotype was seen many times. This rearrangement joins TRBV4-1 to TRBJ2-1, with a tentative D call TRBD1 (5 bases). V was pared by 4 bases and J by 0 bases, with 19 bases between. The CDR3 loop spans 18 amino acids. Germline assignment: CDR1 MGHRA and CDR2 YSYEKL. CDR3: CASSPRALQVNSYNEQFF. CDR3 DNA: TGCGCCAGCAGCCCGCGAGCTTTACAGGTGAACTCCTACAATGAGCAGTTCTTC.

Here the CDR3 DNA reads TGTGCCACCAGCAGAGGGCAGGCCCAAGAGACCCAGTACTTC. Its translation: CATSRGQAQETQYF. The chain combines TRBV15 with TRBJ2-5; D is uncertain. Germline V lookup: CDR1 LNHNV, CDR2 YYDKDF (reference sequence). V was cut by 1 base and J by 1 base, with 7 bases left in between. CDR3 size: 14 residues.

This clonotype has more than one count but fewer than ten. CDR3 protein: CASSVTEQTQYF. The CDR3 DNA follows: TGTGCCAGCAGTGTTACAGAGCAGACCCAGTACTTC. The chain joins TRBV25-1 to TRBJ2-5; D gene unclear. This CDR3 is built from 12 residues. The germline V gene encodes CDR1 MGHDK and CDR2 SYGVNS. V was clipped by 4 bases and J by 6 bases, with 9 bases between them. The complete variable domain, with remaining parts taken from reference TRBV25-1 and TRBJ2-5, reads EADIYQTPRYLVIGTGKKITLECSQTMGHDKMYWYQQDPGMELHLIHYSYGVNSTEKGDLSSESTVSRIRTEHFPLTLESARPSHTSQYLCASSVTEQTQYFGPGTRLLVL.

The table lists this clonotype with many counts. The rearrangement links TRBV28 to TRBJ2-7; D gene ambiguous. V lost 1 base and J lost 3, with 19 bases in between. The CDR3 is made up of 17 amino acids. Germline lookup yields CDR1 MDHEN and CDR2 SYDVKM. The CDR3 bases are TGTGCCAGCAGTTTATCCCACCATGTTTGGGATGGCTACGAGCAGTACTTC. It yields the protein CASSLSHHVWDGYEQYF.

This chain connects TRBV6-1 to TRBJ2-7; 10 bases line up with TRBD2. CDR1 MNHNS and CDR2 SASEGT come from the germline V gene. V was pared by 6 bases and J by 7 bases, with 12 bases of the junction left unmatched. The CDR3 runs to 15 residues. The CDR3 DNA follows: TGTGCCAGCAGCTCCGCAGCGGGAGGGGCTCGGGAGCAGTACTTC. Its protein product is CASSSAAGGAREQYF.

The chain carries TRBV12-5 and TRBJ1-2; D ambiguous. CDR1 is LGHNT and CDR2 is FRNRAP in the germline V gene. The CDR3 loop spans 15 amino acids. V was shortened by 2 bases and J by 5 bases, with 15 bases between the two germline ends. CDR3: CASGLSSGKGYGYTF. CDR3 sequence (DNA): TGTGCTAGTGGTTTGTCGTCGGGGAAAGGGTATGGCTACACCTTC.

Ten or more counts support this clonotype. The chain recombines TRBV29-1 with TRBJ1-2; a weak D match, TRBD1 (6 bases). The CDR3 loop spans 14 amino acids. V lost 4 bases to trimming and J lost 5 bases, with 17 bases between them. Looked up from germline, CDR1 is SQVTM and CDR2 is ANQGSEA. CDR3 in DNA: TGCAGCGTTGGGAGGCCACAGGGCCTTTATGGCTACACCTTC. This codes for CSVGRPQGLYGYTF.

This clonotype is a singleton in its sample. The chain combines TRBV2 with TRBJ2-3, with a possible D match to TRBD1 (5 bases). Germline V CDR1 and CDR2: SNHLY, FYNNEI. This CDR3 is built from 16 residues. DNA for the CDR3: TGTGCTACCAGCAGGGCAAGGTGGGGAAGCACAGATACGCAGTATTTT. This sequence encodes CATSRARWGSTDTQYF.

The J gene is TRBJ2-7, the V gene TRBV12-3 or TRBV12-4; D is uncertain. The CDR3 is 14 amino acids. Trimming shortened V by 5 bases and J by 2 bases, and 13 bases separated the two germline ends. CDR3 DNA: TGTGCCAGCAGTCGGTCCCCTAGGGCCTACGAGCAGTACTTC. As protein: CASSRSPRAYEQYF.

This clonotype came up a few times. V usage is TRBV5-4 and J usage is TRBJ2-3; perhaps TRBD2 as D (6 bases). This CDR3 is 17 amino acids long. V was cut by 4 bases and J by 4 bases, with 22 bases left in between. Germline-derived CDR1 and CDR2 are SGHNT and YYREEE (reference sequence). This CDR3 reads CASSGPAPGLRADTQYF. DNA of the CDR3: TGTGCCAGCAGCGGACCCGCGCCGGGACTCCGAGCAGATACGCAGTATTTT.

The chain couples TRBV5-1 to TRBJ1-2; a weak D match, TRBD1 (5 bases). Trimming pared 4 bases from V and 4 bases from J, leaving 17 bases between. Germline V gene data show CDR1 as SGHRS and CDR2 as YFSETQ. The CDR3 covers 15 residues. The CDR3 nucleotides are TGCGCCAGCAGCCCCGGTGGGGCAGGGATCTATGGCTACACCTTC. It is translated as CASSPGGAGIYGYTF.

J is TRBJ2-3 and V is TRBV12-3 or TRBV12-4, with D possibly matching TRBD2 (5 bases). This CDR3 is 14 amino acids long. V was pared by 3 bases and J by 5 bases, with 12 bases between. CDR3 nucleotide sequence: TGTGCCAGCAGTTTCCCTTATCGGGGAGATACGCAGTATTTT. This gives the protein CASSFPYRGDTQYF.

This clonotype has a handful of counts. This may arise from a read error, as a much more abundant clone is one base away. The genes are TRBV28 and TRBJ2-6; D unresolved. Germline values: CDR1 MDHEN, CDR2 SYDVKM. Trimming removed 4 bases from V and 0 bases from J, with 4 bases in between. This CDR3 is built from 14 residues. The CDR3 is CASSWSSGANVLTF. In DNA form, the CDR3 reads TGTGCCAGCAGTTGGAGCTCTGGGGCCAACGTCCTGACTTTC.

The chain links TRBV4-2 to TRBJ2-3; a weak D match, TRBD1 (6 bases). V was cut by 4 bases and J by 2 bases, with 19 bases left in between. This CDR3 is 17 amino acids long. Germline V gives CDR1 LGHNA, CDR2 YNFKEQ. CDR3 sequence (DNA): TGTGCCAGCAGCCCCAGGGGCCTAGTTGGAGCCACAGATACGCAGTATTTT. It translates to CASSPRGLVGATDTQYF.

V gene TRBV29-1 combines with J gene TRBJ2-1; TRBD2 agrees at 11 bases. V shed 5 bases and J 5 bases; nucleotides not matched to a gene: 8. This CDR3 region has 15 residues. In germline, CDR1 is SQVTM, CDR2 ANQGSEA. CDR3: CSVPTPGLADNEQFF. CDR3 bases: TGCAGCGTTCCTACACCGGGACTAGCGGACAATGAGCAGTTCTTC.

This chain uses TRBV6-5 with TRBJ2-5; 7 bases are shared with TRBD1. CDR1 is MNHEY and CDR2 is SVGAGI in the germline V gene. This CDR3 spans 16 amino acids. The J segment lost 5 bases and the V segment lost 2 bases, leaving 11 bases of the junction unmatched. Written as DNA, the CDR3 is TGTGCCAGCAGTTACACAGGGGCCGGAATTTCGGAGACCCAGTACTTC. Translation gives CASSYTGAGISETQYF.

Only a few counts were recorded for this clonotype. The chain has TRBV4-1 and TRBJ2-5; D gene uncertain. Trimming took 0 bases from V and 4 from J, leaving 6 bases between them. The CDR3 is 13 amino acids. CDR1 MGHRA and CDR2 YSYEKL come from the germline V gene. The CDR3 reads CASSQDPGETQYF. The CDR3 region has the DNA TGCGCCAGCAGCCAAGATCCGGGAGAGACCCAGTACTTC.

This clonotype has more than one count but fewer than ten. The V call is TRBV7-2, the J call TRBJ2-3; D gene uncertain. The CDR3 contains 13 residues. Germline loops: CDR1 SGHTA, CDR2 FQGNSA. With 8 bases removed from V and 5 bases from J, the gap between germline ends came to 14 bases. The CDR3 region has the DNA TGTGCCAGCGGCAAGCTCTCGGGAGATACGCAGTATTTT. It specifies CASGKLSGDTQYF.

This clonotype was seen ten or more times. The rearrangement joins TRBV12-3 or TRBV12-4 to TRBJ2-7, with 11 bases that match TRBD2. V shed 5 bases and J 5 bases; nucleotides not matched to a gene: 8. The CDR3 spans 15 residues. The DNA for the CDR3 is TGTGCCAGCAGTCTCACTAGCGGGAGACCCCACGAGCAGTACTTC. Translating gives CASSLTSGRPHEQYF.

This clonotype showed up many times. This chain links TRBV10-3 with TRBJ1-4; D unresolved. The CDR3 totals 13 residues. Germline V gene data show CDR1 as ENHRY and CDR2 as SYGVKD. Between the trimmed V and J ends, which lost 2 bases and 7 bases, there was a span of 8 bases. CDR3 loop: CAISEMRGEKLFF. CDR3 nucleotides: TGTGCCATCAGTGAGATGCGGGGTGAAAAACTGTTTTTT.

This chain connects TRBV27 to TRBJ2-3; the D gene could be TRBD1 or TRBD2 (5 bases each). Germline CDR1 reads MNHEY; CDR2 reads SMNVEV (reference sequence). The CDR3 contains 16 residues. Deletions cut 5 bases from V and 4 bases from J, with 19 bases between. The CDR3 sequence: CASSTNQPMGADTQYF. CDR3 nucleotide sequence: TGTGCCAGCAGTACAAATCAACCCATGGGGGCAGATACGCAGTATTTT.

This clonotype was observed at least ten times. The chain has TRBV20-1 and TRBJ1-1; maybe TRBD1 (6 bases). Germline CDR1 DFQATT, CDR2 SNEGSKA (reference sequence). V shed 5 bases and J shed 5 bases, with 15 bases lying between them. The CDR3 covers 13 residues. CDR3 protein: CSAALDRFTEAFF. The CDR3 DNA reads TGCAGTGCTGCCTTAGACAGGTTTACTGAAGCTTTCTTT.

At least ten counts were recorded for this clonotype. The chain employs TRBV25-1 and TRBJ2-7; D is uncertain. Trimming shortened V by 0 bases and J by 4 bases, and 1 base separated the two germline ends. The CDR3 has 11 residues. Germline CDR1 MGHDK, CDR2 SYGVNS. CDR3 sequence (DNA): TGTGCCAGCAGTGAATATTACGAGCAGTACTTC. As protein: CASSEYYEQYF.

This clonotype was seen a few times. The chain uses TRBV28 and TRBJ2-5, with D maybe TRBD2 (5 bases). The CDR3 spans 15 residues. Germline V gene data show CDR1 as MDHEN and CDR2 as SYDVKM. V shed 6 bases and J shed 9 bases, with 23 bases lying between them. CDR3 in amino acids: CASSLTGSRRWAQYF. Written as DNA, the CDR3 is TGTGCCAGCAGCCTTACGGGGAGCCGCAGATGGGCCCAGTACTTC.

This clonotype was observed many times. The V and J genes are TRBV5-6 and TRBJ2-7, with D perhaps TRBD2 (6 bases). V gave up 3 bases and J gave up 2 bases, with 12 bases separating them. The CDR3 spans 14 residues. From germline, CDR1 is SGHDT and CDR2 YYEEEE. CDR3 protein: CASSWDGLTYEQYF. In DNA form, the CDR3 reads TGTGCCAGCAGCTGGGACGGACTAACCTACGAGCAGTACTTC.

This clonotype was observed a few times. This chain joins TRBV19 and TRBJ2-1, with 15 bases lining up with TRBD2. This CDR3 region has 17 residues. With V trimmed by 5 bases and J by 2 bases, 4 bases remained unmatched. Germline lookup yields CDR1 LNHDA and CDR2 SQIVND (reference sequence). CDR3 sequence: CASSPRTSGRAYNEQFF. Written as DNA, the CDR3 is TGTGCCAGTAGTCCTCGGACTAGCGGGAGGGCCTACAATGAGCAGTTCTTC.

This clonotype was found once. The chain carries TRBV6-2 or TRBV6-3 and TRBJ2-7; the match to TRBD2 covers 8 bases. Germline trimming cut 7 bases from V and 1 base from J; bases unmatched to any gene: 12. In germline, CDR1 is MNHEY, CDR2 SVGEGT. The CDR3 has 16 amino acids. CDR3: CASNPALAELSYEQYF. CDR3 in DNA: TGTGCCAGCAACCCGGCACTAGCGGAACTTTCCTACGAGCAGTACTTC.

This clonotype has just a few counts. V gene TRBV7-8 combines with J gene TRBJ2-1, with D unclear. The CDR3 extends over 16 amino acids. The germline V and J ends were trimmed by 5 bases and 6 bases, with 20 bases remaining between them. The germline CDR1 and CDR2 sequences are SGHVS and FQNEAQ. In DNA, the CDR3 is TGTGCCAGCAGCCGGGCCAGGACGACCCTTGCCAATGAGCAGTTCTTC. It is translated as CASSRARTTLANEQFF.